This TCR beta chain is from a study of tumor and adjacent non-tumor tissue in lung cancer. Study information: Patients comprised about a dozen adenocarcinoma, a couple of squamous cell carcinoma and 1 small cell lung cancer. Regarding the study as a whole: Significantly higher TCR diversity was found in tumor than normal lung. Top 100 clones took a larger repertoire share in normal lung.

With 2 bases removed from V and 4 bases from J, the gap between germline ends came to 3 bases. CDR3 length: 12 residues. Germline V gene sequence: CDR1 SEHNR, CDR2 FQNEAQ (reference sequence). Of note for this clonotype: Its antigen is unidentified.

The template was RNA from unsorted bulk tissue. Three rounds of nested PCR, following a modified ARM-PCR protocol, produced the TCRbeta library. MiXCR, run by TCRdb on the multiplex PCR reads, gives a single entry per CDR3 protein. This table has some 99,000 distinct CDR3 sequences, 75% appearing once. V and J are TRBV7-9 and TRBJ1-3; no reliable D call. The sample taken for sequencing was lung tumor tissue. The sequence was collected from a woman aged 60-70 years with non-small cell lung cancer. CDR3 DNA: TGTGCCAGCAGCTTACGGGGAAACACCATATATTTT. As protein: CASSLRGNTIYF.